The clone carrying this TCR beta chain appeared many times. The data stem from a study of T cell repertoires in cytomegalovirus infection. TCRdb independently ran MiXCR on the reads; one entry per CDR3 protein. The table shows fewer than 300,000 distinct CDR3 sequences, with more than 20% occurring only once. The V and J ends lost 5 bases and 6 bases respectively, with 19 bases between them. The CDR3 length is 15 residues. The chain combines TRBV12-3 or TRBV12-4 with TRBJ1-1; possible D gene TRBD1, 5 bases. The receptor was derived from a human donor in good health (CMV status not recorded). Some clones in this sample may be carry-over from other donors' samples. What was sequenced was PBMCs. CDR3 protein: CASSRGTRGTSEAFF. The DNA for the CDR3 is TGTGCCAGCAGTCGAGGGACCCGCGGAACTTCTGAAGCTTTCTTT.